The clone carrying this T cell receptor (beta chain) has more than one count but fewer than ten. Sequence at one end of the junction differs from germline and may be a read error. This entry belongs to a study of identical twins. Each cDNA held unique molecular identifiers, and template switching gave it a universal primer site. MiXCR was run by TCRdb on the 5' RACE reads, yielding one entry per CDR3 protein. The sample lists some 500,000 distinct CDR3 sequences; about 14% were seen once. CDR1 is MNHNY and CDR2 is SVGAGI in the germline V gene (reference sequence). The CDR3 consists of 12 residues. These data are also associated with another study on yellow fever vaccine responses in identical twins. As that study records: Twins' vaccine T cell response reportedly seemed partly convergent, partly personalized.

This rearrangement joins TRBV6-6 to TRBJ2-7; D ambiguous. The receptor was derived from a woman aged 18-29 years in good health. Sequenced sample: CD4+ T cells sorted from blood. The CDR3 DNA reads TGTGCCAGCAGTTACCCCCCAATTCCCCTAGACTTC. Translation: CASSYPPIPLDF.